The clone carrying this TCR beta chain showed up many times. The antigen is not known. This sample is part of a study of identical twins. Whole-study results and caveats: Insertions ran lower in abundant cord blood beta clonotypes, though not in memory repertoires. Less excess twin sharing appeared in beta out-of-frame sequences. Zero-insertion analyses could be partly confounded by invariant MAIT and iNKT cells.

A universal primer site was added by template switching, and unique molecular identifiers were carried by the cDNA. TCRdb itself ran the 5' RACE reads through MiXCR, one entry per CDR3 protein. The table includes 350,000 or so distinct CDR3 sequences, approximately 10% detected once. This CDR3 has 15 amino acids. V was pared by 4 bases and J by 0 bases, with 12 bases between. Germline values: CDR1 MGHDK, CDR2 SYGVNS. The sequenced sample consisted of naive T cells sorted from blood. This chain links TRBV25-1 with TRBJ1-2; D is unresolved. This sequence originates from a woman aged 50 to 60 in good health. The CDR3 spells CASSGPTITNYGYTF. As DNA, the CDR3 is TGTGCCAGCAGTGGGCCCACAATCACTAACTATGGCTACACCTTC.